These 9 T cell receptor beta chains came from one sample sequenced in a study of shared clonotypes between healthy human individuals. The repertoire was sequenced with immunoSEQ multiplex PCR; TCRdb's copy has only in-frame clones and lacks some. The profile shows around 2.1 million clones, 90% to 97% of them singletons. The source material was naive CD4+ T cells sorted from blood. Subset here: CD45RA+ positively selected. All receptors come from a man younger than 30 in good health.

The V and J genes are TRBV4-1 and TRBJ1-5; D may be TRBD1 (6 bases). Germline CDR1 is MGHRA and CDR2 is YSYEKL. The CDR3 spans 15 residues. The V end was cut by 4 bases, the J end by 0 bases, with 10 bases between. This CDR3 is CASSRLQGSNQPQHF. CDR3 bases: TGCGCCAGCAGCCGCTTACAGGGTAGCAATCAGCCCCAGCATTTT.

This clone was recorded once. V usage is TRBV28 and J usage is TRBJ2-5; TRBD2 matches 10 bases. Germline CDR1 is MDHEN and CDR2 is SYDVKM. The trim removed 6 bases at V and 1 base at J, leaving 5 bases unmatched. The CDR3 loop spans 15 amino acids. CDR3 loop: CASSRRTSGQETQYF. The CDR3 nucleotides read TGTGCCAGCAGCCGCCGGACTAGCGGCCAAGAGACCCAGTACTTC.

The V call is TRBV5-1, the J call TRBJ2-3; D might be TRBD1 or TRBD2, each matching 5 bases. The ends were cut back, 3 bases at V and 3 bases at J, with 14 bases in the middle. Looked up from germline, CDR1 is SGHRS and CDR2 is YFSETQ. The CDR3 runs 15 residues. CDR3 bases: TGCGCCAGCAGCTCACGGGACGGCCTTACAGATACGCAGTATTTT. Protein product: CASSSRDGLTDTQYF.

The V call is TRBV11-2, the J call TRBJ2-3; a weak D match, TRBD1 (6 bases). In germline, CDR1 is SGHAT, CDR2 FQNNGV. The CDR3 is made up of 15 amino acids. V was cut by 7 bases and J by 1 base, with 15 bases left in between. CDR3 DNA: TGTGCCAGCACGCGCATAGGACAGCGCACAGATACGCAGTATTTT. This sequence encodes CASTRIGQRTDTQYF.

CDR3 sequence (DNA): TGTGCCAGCAGCTCCCAGGGGGTCGGCTACACCTTC. The encoded protein is CASSSQGVGYTF. The chain recombines TRBV7-9 with TRBJ1-2; 7 positions match TRBD1. Germline loops: CDR1 SEHNR, CDR2 FQNEAQ (reference sequence). Germline trimming cut 4 bases from V and 8 bases from J; bases unmatched to any gene: 4. This CDR3 is 12 amino acids long.

The table lists this clone with a count of one. The sample has other DNA sequences that encode this CDR3 too. J is TRBJ1-2 and V is TRBV6-1; 12 nucleotides line up with TRBD1. Germline CDR1 reads MNHNS; CDR2 reads SASEGT. The ends lost 6 bases at V and 8 bases at J; junction bases unmatched: 7. The CDR3 is 14 amino acids. CDR3 DNA: TGTGCCAGCAGGGGGACAGGGGGCGCAGGGGGCTACACCTTC. Translation gives CASRGTGGAGGYTF.

V and J are TRBV15 and TRBJ1-1; D call uncertain. This CDR3 spans 15 amino acids. The germline CDR1 and CDR2 sequences are LNHNV and YYDKDF (reference sequence). Trimming took off 5 bases at V and 1 base at J, with 14 bases between the two ends. Here the CDR3 DNA reads TGTGCCACCAGCGGGCCCCGTGTCCCGAACACTGAAGCTTTCTTT. This sequence encodes CATSGPRVPNTEAFF.

This sequence joins TRBV11-2 and TRBJ1-2; D is perhaps TRBD1 (5 bases). Germline V gene data show CDR1 as SGHAT and CDR2 as FQNNGV. The CDR3 extends over 13 amino acids. The V end was cut by 0 bases, the J end by 4 bases, with 6 bases between. CDR3 nucleotides: TGTGCCAGCAGCTTAGAAGGGACCTATGGCTACACCTTC. Protein: CASSLEGTYGYTF.

The chain employs TRBV29-1 and TRBJ2-3; D remains unclear. Between the trimmed V and J ends, which lost 2 bases and 1 base, there was a span of 7 bases. Germline V gives CDR1 SQVTM, CDR2 ANQGSEA. The CDR3 length is 13 residues. CDR3 coding DNA: TGCAGCGTTGAAAACCAGGGCACAGATACGCAGTATTTT. As protein: CSVENQGTDTQYF.